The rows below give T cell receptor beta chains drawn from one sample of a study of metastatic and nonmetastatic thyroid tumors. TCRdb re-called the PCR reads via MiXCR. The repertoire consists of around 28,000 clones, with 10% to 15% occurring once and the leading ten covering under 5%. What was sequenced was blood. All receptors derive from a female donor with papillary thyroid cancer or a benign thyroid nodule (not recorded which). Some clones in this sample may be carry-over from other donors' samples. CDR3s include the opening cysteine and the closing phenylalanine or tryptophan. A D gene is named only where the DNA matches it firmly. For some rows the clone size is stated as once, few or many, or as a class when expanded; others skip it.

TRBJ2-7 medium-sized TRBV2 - TGTGCCAGCAGTGAAGACGCCTACGAGCAGTACTTC CASSEDAYEQYF
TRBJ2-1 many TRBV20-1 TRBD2 TGCAGTCCAAGTAGCGGGAGGGCCGGGTACAATGAGCAGTTCTTC CSPSSGRAGYNEQFF
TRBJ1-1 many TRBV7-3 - TGTGCCAGCAGCTTAATTGGGCGCGGTGAAGCTTTCTTT CASSLIGRGEAFF
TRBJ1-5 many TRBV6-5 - TGTGCCAGCAGTTACTCGTGGGGGGATCAGCCCCAGCATTTT CASSYSWGDQPQHF
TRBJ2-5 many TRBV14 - TGTGCCAGCAGCCCCACGGCGGTGGAGACCCAGTACTTC CASSPTAVETQYF
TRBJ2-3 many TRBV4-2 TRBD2 TGTGCCAGCAGCCAAGAGGGGGCGGGAGGGAGCGCAGATACGCAGTATTTT CASSQEGAGGSADTQYF
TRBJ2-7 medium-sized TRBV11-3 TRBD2 TGTGCCAGCAGCTTAGTAACTAGCGGGAGGGCCGTCTACGAGCAGTACTTC CASSLVTSGRAVYEQYF
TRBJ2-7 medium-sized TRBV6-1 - TGTGCCAGCAGTGAAAAGGAGCACAGAACCTACGAGCAGTACTTC CASSEKEHRTYEQYF
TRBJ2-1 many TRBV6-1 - TGTGCCACCGGGAAAACAGGTTCCACCTACAATGAGCAGTTCTTC CATGKTGSTYNEQFF
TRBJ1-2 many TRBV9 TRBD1 TGTGCCAGCAGCCTGGGACAGGGGGGGAATGGCTACACCTTC CASSLGQGGNGYTF
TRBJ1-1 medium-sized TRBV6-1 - TGTGCCAGCAGTGAAGGTTGGGGGGACGAGCTGAACACTGAAGCTTTCTTT CASSEGWGDELNTEAFF
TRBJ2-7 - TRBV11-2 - TGTGCCAGCAGCCCCGGGCTAACCTACGAGCAGTACTTC CASSPGLTYEQYF
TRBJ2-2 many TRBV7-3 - TGTGCCAGCAGCTTAAGCGGGAACACCGGGGAGCTGTTTTTT CASSLSGNTGELFF
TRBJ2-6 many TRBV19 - TGTGCCAGTAGTATCCTAACCTCTGGGGCCAACGTCCTGACTTTC CASSILTSGANVLTF
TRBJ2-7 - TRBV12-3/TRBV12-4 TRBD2 TGTGCCAGCAGTATGCGAACTAGCGTTGACCTCTCCTACGAGCAGTACTTC CASSMRTSVDLSYEQYF
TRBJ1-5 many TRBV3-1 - TGTGCCAGCAGCCCTGCAGTCGATCAGCCCCAGCATTTT CASSPAVDQPQHF
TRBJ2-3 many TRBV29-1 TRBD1 TGCAGCTCCTATTTAGGACAGGGCACAGATACGCAGTATTTT CSSYLGQGTDTQYF
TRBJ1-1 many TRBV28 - TGTGCCAGCAACCCTTTTGGCACTGAAGCTTTCTTT CASNPFGTEAFF
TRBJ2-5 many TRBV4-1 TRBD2 TGCGCCAGCAGCTTTACTCTAGCGGGAGGGCAGGAGGAGACCCAGTACTTC CASSFTLAGGQEETQYF
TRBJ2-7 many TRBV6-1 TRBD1 TGTGCCAGCAGGGGACAGGGGGCGAAGAACGAGCAGTACTTC CASRGQGAKNEQYF
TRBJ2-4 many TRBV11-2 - TGTGCCAGCAGCCCTTACGGGGCACCCGGGAACATTCAGTACTTC CASSPYGAPGNIQYF
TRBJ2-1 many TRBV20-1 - TGCAGTGCTGAGGATCGACACCAACACAATGAGCAGTTCTTC CSAEDRHQHNEQFF
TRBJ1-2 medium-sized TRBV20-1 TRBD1 TGCAGCCAATTGGGACGACAGGGGCACTCTGGGGGCTACACCTTC CSQLGRQGHSGGYTF
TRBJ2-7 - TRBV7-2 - TGTGCCAGCAGCCCTAGCGTTAGCTCCTACGAGCAGTACTTC CASSPSVSSYEQYF
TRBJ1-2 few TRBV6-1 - TGTGCCAGCAGTGAAGTTGAGGGACGGGGTGGCTACACCTTC CASSEVEGRGGYTF
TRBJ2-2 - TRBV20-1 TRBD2 TGCAGTGCTAGTGATCGGGGCCCTAGCGGGAGTGATGTCGGGGAGCTGTTTTTT CSASDRGPSGSDVGELFF
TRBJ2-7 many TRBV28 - TGTGCCAGCAGTACGGGATTAAACTCCTACGAGCAGTACTTC CASSTGLNSYEQYF
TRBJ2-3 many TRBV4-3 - TGCGCCAGCAGCCGGGGGCAGGACAGTGCAGATACGCAGTATTTT CASSRGQDSADTQYF
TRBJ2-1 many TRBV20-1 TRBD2 TGCAGTGCTAGAGAGGGGTTGAGGAGCGGGAAGAACTACAATGAGCAGTTCTTC CSAREGLRSGKNYNEQFF
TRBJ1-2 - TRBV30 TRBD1 TGTGCCTGGAGTGAGGGGGCGCGAGGCTACACCTTC CAWSEGARGYTF
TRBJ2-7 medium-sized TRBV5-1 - TGCGCCAGCAGCTTGGGACTCGGCACGCGAGAGCAGTACTTC CASSLGLGTREQYF
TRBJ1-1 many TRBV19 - TGTGCCAGTACCGATCTGGGGGGGAACACTGAAGCTTTCTTT CASTDLGGNTEAFF
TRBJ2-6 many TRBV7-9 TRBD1 TGTGCCAGCAGCTTAGTGACAGGGTCTGGGGCCAACGTCCTGACTTTC CASSLVTGSGANVLTF
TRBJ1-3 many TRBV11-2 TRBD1 TGTGCCAGCAGCCCATACACAGGGGTGTCGGGAAACACCATATATTTT CASSPYTGVSGNTIYF
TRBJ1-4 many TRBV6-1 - TGTGCCAGCAGGCTTTATGGGACATCATATGAAAAACTGTTTTTT CASRLYGTSYEKLFF
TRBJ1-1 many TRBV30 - TGTGCCCTAAAGGGTCGGAGTGGAGTAGGTGAAGCTTTCTTT CALKGRSGVGEAFF
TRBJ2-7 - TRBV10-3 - TGTGCCATCAGTGACGTTTGGAGCTCCTACGAGCAGTACTTC CAISDVWSSYEQYF
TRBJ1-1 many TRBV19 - TGTGCCAGTAGAACAACCCGGGGGGGCACTGAAGCTTTCTTT CASRTTRGGTEAFF
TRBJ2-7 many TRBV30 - TGTGCCTGGAGTTGGTCAGGCCTCTACGAGCAGTACTTC CAWSWSGLYEQYF
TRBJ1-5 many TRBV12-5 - TGTGCTAGTGGTTTGGTACTTTTAGCGGGTGGCAATCAGCCCCAGCATTTT CASGLVLLAGGNQPQHF
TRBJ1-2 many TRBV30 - TGTGCCTGGAGACAGGTGGGGTATGGCTACACCTTC CAWRQVGYGYTF
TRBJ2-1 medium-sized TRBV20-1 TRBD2 TGCAGTGCGCCCATAGCGGGAGAGGCCTACAATGAGCAGTTCTTC CSAPIAGEAYNEQFF
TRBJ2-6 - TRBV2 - TGTGCCATCAAAGTGACCTCTGGGGCCAACGTCCTGACTTTC CAIKVTSGANVLTF
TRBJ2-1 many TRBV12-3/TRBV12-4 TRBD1 TGTGCCAGCACTCGGACAGGGGGCAATGAGCAGTTCTTC CASTRTGGNEQFF
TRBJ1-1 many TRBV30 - TGTGCCTGGAGTCGGCAGGCAGCTATGAACACTGAAGCTTTCTTT CAWSRQAAMNTEAFF
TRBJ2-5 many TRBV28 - TGTGCCAGCAGTTTGTCTGGGCGGCAAGAGACCCAGTACTTC CASSLSGRQETQYF
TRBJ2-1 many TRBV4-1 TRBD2 TGCGCCAGCAGCCAAGGGTCAAGCGGGAGGGGATACAATGAGCAGTTCTTC CASSQGSSGRGYNEQFF